Reported below is one T cell receptor (beta chain). What it binds is not known. This sample was included in a study of blood T cells in healthy people across ages. Unmatched junction bases numbered 7, after V lost 3 bases and J lost 0 bases. This CDR3 spans 16 amino acids. Germline loops: CDR1 SGDLS, CDR2 YYNGEE. Study-level findings and limits: Higher diversity, along with more naive CD4+ cells, distinguished long-lived donors from aged donors. A roughly linear fall in TCR beta diversity per million T cells was seen with increasing age.

Roughly 9.2 milliliters of peripheral blood were drawn from each donor into EDTA-treated tubes. Sample-barcoded 5' priming and a J-beta primer mix drove a second PCR of roughly 6 to 12 cycles. Samples each returned at least 3 million CDR3-containing paired-end reads. TCRdb re-called the 5' RACE reads with MiXCR, one entry per CDR3 protein. The table lists hundreds of thousands of distinct CDR3 sequences, about 40% of them singletons. J is TRBJ2-5 and V is TRBV9; 8 bases line up with TRBD2. The sequencing input was blood. This receptor was identified in a woman aged 55 to 70 in good health. CDR3 loop: CASSASGGLYQETQYF. DNA of the CDR3: TGTGCCAGCAGCGCGAGCGGGGGCCTGTACCAAGAGACCCAGTACTTC.